This T cell receptor beta chain was obtained from a study of blood T cell repertoires in COVID-19. Across the whole study: The United States, Italy and Spain provided the acute and convalescent COVID-19 samples. Nucleic acid was either cDNA or gDNA, and it came from T cells, B-cell-depleted T cells, or PBMCs.

The CDR3 contains 11 residues. The V gene lost 8 bases and the J gene lost 2 bases, with 7 bases spanning the gap. This clone was detected a few times. Authors' methods: Researchers report that nucleated cell counts were estimated from reference gene primer amplification. Profiled with immunoSEQ multiplex PCR; TCRdb holds only in-frame clones, not every one. V and J calls and clone size are given by that table; D and trimming were obtained from the DNA. The sample shows about 10,000 clones, roughly 72% of them seen only once. The source of this sequence is a human donor in a cohort sampled during active COVID-19. This sequence joins TRBV12-3 or TRBV12-4 and TRBJ2-7; D ambiguous. The sequenced sample was peripheral blood. CDR3 sequence reads: CASSSAYEQYF. CDR3 bases: TGTGCCAGCTCTTCCGCCTACGAGCAGTACTTC.